The TCR beta chain under discussion was sequenced for a study of blood T cell repertoires in COVID-19. TCRdb's copy holds only in-frame clones and misses some; the assay was immunoSEQ multiplex PCR. The table lists roughly 70,000 clones, approximately 73% of them singletons, with 15% in the top ten. V was pared by 2 bases and J by 6 bases, with 8 bases of the junction left unmatched. Germline values: CDR1 GTSNPN, CDR2 SVGIG (reference sequence). There are 14 residues in the CDR3. Seattle patient enrollment occurred during active infection, with longitudinal follow-up thereafter. The receptor comes from a man between 60 and 70 years old with COVID-19, enrolled during active disease. Sequenced input: peripheral blood. The chain couples TRBV30 to TRBJ2-7; 9 positions match TRBD1. The DNA of the CDR3 is TGTGCCTGGAGTCTGGGGACAGGGATGGGCGAGCAGTACTTC. As protein: CAWSLGTGMGEQYF.